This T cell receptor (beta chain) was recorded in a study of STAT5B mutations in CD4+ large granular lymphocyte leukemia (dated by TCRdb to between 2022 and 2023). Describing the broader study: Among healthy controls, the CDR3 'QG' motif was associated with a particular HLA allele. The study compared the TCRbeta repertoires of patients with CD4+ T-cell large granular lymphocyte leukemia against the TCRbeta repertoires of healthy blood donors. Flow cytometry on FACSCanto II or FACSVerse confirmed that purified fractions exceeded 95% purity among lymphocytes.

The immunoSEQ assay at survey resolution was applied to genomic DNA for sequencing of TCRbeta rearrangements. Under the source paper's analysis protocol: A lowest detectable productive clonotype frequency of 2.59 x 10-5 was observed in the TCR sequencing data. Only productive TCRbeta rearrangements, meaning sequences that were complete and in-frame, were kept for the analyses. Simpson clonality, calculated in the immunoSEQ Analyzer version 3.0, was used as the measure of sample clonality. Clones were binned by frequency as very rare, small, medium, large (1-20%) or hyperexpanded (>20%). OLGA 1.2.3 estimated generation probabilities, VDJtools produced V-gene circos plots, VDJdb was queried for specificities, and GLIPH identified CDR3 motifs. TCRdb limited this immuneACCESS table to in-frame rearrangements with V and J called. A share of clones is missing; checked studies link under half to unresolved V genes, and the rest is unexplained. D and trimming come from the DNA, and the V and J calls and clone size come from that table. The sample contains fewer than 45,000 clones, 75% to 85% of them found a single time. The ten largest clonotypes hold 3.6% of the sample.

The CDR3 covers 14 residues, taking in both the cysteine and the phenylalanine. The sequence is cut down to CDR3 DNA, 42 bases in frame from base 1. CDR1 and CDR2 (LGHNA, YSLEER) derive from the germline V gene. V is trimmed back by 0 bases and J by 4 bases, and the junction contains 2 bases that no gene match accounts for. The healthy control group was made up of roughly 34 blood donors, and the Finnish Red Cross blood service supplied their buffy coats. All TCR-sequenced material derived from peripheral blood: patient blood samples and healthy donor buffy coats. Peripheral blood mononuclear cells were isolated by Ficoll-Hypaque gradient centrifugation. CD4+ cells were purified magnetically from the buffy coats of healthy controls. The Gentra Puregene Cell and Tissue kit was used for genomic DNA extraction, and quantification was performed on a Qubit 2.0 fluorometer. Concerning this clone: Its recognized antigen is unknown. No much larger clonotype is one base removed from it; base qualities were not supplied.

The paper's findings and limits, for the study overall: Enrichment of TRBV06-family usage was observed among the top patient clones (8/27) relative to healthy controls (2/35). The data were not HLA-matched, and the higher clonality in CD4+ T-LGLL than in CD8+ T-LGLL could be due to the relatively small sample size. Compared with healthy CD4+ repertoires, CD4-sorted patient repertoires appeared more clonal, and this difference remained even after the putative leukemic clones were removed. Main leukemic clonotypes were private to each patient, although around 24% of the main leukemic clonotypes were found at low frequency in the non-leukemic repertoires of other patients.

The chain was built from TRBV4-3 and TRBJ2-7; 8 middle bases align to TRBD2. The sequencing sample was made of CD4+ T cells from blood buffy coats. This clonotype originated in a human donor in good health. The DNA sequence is TGCGCCAGCAGCCAAGAAGCGGGAGAATACGAGCAGTACTTC. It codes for CASSQEAGEYEQYF.